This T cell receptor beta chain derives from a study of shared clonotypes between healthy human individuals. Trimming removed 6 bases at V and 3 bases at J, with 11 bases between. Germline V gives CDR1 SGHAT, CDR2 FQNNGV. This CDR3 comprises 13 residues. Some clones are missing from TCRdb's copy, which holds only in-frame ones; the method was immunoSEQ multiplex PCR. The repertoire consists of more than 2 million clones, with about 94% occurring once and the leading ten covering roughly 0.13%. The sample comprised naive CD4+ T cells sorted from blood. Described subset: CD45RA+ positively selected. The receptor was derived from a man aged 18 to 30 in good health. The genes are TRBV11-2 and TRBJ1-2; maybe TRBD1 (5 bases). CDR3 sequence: CASRAGGDYGYTF. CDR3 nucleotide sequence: TGTGCCAGCAGGGCCGGAGGGGACTATGGCTACACCTTC. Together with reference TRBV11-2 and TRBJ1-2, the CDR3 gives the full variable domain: EAGVAQSPRYKIIEKRQSVAFWCNPISGHATLYWYQQILGQGPKLLIQFQNNGVVDDSQLPKDRFSAERLKGVDSTLKIQPAKLEDSAVYLCASRAGGDYGYTFGSGTRLTVV.